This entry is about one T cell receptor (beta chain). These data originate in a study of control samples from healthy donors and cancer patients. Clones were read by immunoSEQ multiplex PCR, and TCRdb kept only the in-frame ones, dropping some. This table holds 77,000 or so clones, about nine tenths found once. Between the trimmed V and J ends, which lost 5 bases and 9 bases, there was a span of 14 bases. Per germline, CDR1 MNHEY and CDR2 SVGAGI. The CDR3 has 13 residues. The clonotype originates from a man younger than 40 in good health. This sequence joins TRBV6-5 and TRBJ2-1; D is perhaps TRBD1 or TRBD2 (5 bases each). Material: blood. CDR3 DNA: TGTGCCAGCAGTCACCCGGACGGGACTGAGCAGTTCTTC. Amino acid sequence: CASSHPDGTEQFF.